This entry is about one TCR beta chain. This clonotype was seen just once. Its recognized antigen is unknown. The input lacks base qualities; no much larger clone sits a single base away. A lone read offers only weak evidence. Peripheral blood CD8+ and CD4+ T cells from healthy donors, Susac syndrome patients and multiple sclerosis patients were profiled using high-throughput TCR beta sequencing. The healthy donors served as controls matched for age and sex. Bulk CD8+ and CD4+ T cells were purified by magnetic negative isolation, while CD8+ TEMRA cells were enriched using FACS. Blood was collected in EDTA tubes and processed within 24 hours, with PBMCs isolated through density gradient centrifugation. PBMCs intended for TCR sequencing were frozen in liquid nitrogen and were later thawed in a 37 degrees C water bath. Purity of sorted or isolated CD4+, CD8+ and CD8+ TEMRA cells was at least 90%. RNA was extracted with the RNeasy kit and 0.5 to 1 ug was reverse transcribed using random hexamers. The immunoSEQ multiplex PCR assay, which covers 54 Vbeta and 13 Jbeta segments, was used to amplify TCR beta CDR3 regions. To correct PCR amplification bias, a synthetic template baseline was used for both primer optimization and computational correction. The source study handled its data this way. Reads were annotated to V, D and J genes per IMGT and analyzed with immunoSEQ Analyzer, keeping only productive sequences. Clonality was computed as one minus Shannon entropy normalized by log2 of the number of productive unique sequences. For each patient and control, public and private clones were evaluated within the 100 most prevalent clones. Clones were defined as Susac-specific when absent from the healthy and MS cohorts, from roughly 1,000 published viral clones and from other ImmuneACCESS disease sequences. TCRdb reprocessed the public reads (quality trimming at Q25 with fastp, clone calling with MiXCR) and kept in-frame beta chains. Rows with one shared CDR3 protein collapse into an entry with the most common genes and DNA. TCRdb's processing, not the authors', yielded these V and J calls. The sample contains about 200,000 distinct CDR3 sequences, 85% to 95% of them found a single time. Approximately 0.094% of the sample rests with the top ten.

This entry comes from a study of CD8 T cells in Susac syndrome (dated by TCRdb to 2018 to 2020). General notes on the study: The study used repertoire sequencing to test whether antigen drove CD8+ T cell activation and differentiation in Susac syndrome. Overall study results and their limits: The study acknowledged that relatively few individuals were included in the TCR sequencing and HLA analysis.

Sequencing was done on a sample of CD4+ T cells from PBMCs. This TCR derives from a human donor in good health.

The CDR3 protein: CSIPGQGYEQYF. The nucleotides are TGCAGTATACCGGGACAGGGCTACGAGCAGTACTTC. The V and J segments used are TRBV20-1 and TRBJ2-7, with 9 middle bases fitting TRBD1. From the cysteine through the phenylalanine, the CDR3 covers 12 amino acids. The sequence is cut down to CDR3 DNA, 36 bases in frame from base 1. The germline V gene (reference sequence) specifies DFQATT as CDR1 and SNEGSKA as CDR2. At the junction V is shortened by 8 bases and J by 3 bases; bases outside the gene matches: 5.